The 29 T cell receptor beta chains presented below share a single source sample, sequenced in a study of regulatory T cells in long-lasting Graves disease. Assembly of TCR beta libraries relied on iRepertoire HTBI primers together with Arm-PCR of CDR3 regions. One entry per CDR3 protein, called by TCRdb with MiXCR from the multiplex PCR reads. The table lists 350,000 to 550,000 distinct CDR3 sequences, about 15% of them singletons, with over 15% in the top ten. Time point: newly diagnosed GD, antithyroid drugs for less than 3 months. Construction of the TCR library relied on RNA isolated from PBMCs. These same records also appear under a second study, on T cells in Graves' hyperthyroidism and ophthalmopathy.

The input for sequencing was peripheral blood mononuclear cells (PBMCs), taken at new diagnosis, from a patient treated with antithyroid drugs. These receptors were taken from a woman aged 25 to 39 with Graves disease.

This clonotype was observed a few times. The chain recombines TRBV5-1 with TRBJ2-3; D may be TRBD1 (6 bases). Trimming took 3 bases from V and 5 from J, leaving 13 bases between them. The CDR3 contains 14 residues. Germline V gives CDR1 SGHRS, CDR2 YFSETQ. The CDR3 protein is CASSSRQVGDTQYF. CDR3 sequence (DNA): TGCGCCAGCAGCTCCCGACAGGTGGGAGATACGCAGTATTTT.

There are many counts of this clonotype. The chain combines TRBV20-1 with TRBJ2-7; tentatively, D is TRBD2 (5 bases). The germline CDR1 and CDR2 sequences are DFQATT and SNEGSKA (reference sequence). This CDR3 has 16 residues. V lost 1 base and J lost 1, with 17 bases in between. CDR3 DNA sequence: TGCAGTGCTAGAGCTGAGGCGGCCGGGGTGTCCTACGAGCAGTACTTC. Translated, it gives CSARAEAAGVSYEQYF.

The table lists this clonotype with a few counts. This CDR3 is CASSSTGHQPQHF. CDR3 in DNA: TGTGCCAGCAGTTCGACAGGGCATCAGCCCCAGCATTTT. The genes are TRBV6-5 and TRBJ1-5, with 7 bases matching TRBD1. Unmatched junction bases numbered 2, after V lost 4 bases and J lost 5 bases. Germline values: CDR1 MNHEY, CDR2 SVGAGI. This CDR3 is built from 13 residues.

Notes on this clonotype: This sequence may be a read error, since a much larger clone differs from it by one base. The chain has TRBV20-1 and TRBJ2-1; tentative D call: TRBD2 (5 bases). CDR1 and CDR2 from the germline V gene are DFQATT and SNEGSKA (reference sequence). The CDR3 is made up of 13 amino acids. The V end lost 6 bases, the J end lost 2 bases, and 11 bases lay between the germline ends. CDR3 loop: CSATDGAYNEQFF. The CDR3 region has the DNA TGCAGTGCCACGGACGGGGCCTACAATGAGCAGTTCTTC.

Ten or more counts support this clonotype. The chain links TRBV5-8 to TRBJ2-5; D is undetermined. The CDR3 covers 12 residues. From germline, CDR1 is SGHTS and CDR2 YDEGEE. The V end lost 4 bases, the J end lost 6 bases, and 10 bases lay between the germline ends. CDR3 residues: CASSPVLKTQYF. CDR3 DNA sequence: TGTGCCAGCAGCCCGGTTTTAAAGACCCAGTACTTC.

This clonotype was seen only once. This chain joins TRBV30 and TRBJ2-3; D remains unclear. V was trimmed by 0 bases and J by 1 base, leaving 2 bases between them. Per the germline V gene, CDR1 is GTSNPN and CDR2 is SVGIG (reference sequence). CDR3 length equals 12 residues. CDR3 DNA: TGTGCCTGGAGTGTCCGCACAGATACGCAGTATTTT. Its translation: CAWSVRTDTQYF.

This clonotype was seen a handful of times. Here the CDR3 DNA reads TGCAGTGCTAGAGCAACAGAATCTAACTATGGCTACACCTTC. Translated: CSARATESNYGYTF. The rearrangement uses TRBV20-1 and TRBJ1-2; D ambiguous. Trimming cost V 1 base and J 0 bases, with 9 bases left between them. This CDR3 is 14 amino acids long. Per germline, CDR1 DFQATT and CDR2 SNEGSKA (reference sequence).

The chain has TRBV12-3 or TRBV12-4 and TRBJ2-7; TRBD1 matches 9 bases. V was clipped by 7 bases and J by 6 bases; unmatched bases: 10. The CDR3 has 14 amino acids. This CDR3 reads CASIKSGQGSEQYF. The CDR3 DNA reads as TGTGCCAGCATCAAATCGGGACAGGGTTCCGAGCAGTACTTC.

In this sample, this clonotype turned up a few times. V usage is TRBV4-2 and J usage is TRBJ2-2; a possible D gene is TRBD2 (7 bases). The CDR3 sequence is 15 residues long. V was clipped by 0 bases and J by 6 bases, with 11 bases between them. CDR1 is LGHNA, CDR2 YNFKEQ, per germline. The CDR3 region is CASSQEKGGSGELFF. CDR3 nucleotides: TGTGCCAGCAGCCAAGAAAAGGGGGGGTCCGGGGAGCTGTTTTTT.

This clonotype was counted at least ten times. CDR3 sequence: CASSVYPLGLADYEQYF. CDR3 DNA: TGTGCCAGCAGCGTTTATCCTCTGGGACTAGCGGACTACGAGCAGTACTTC. This chain connects TRBV12-3 or TRBV12-4 to TRBJ2-7, with 11 nucleotides matching TRBD2. The CDR3 length is 17 residues. With 6 bases clipped from V and 3 bases from J, the junction kept 13 bases outside the gene matches.

This chain uses TRBV24-1 with TRBJ2-1, with unresolved D. Germline lookup yields CDR1 KGHDR and CDR2 SFDVKD. The length of the CDR3 is 15 residues. V dropped 4 bases and J dropped 7 bases, with 16 bases sitting between them. The DNA of the CDR3 is TGTGCCACCAGTGAAGGCGGCAGAGCCAGGAATGAGCAGTTCTTC. Translation gives CATSEGGRARNEQFF.

Ten or more counts support this clonotype. The J gene is TRBJ2-1, the V gene TRBV19; 11 bases fit TRBD2. Germline V gene data show CDR1 as LNHDA and CDR2 as SQIVND (reference sequence). Losses at the gene ends were 2 bases for V and 6 bases for J; bases not matched to a gene: 3. This CDR3 contains 15 residues. The CDR3 nucleotides read TGTGCCAGTAGTATACTAGCGGGAGGTGGCAATGAGCAGTTCTTC. Translation: CASSILAGGGNEQFF.

This clonotype showed up just a few times. The V call is TRBV9, the J call TRBJ2-7; D might be TRBD1 (8 bases). The CDR3 has 17 amino acids. Germline lookup yields CDR1 SGDLS and CDR2 YYNGEE. Deletions cut 4 bases from V and 1 base from J, with 21 bases between. DNA of the CDR3: TGTGCCAGCAGCTTAGGACAGGGTGGGACTATATCCTACGAGCAGTACTTC. It encodes CASSLGQGGTISYEQYF.

This clonotype has more than one count but fewer than ten. This rearrangement joins TRBV3-1 to TRBJ2-3, with 15 bases matching TRBD2. Germline CDR1 reads LGHDT; CDR2 reads YNNKEL (reference sequence). The CDR3 has 15 residues. J gave up 6 bases and V 3 bases, and 1 base lay outside the gene matches. The CDR3 loop is CASSQGTSGRDTQYF. The CDR3 DNA reads TGTGCCAGCAGCCAGGGGACTAGCGGGAGGGATACGCAGTATTTT.

This clonotype was seen many times. This chain connects TRBV20-1 to TRBJ2-7; TRBD1 agrees at 8 bases. The CDR3 runs 15 residues. With V trimmed by 0 bases and J by 0 bases, 4 bases remained unmatched. Per germline, CDR1 DFQATT and CDR2 SNEGSKA (reference sequence). CDR3 protein: CSARDQGQVSYEQYF. Here the CDR3 DNA reads TGCAGTGCTAGAGACCAGGGACAGGTCTCCTACGAGCAGTACTTC.

This clonotype was observed a handful of times. CDR3 nucleotide sequence: TGCAGCGTTGATAGCGGTACGTACAATGAGCAGTTCTTC. This sequence encodes CSVDSGTYNEQFF. V and J are TRBV29-1 and TRBJ2-1; D is perhaps TRBD2 (6 bases). The CDR3 covers 13 residues. Germline loops: CDR1 SQVTM, CDR2 ANQGSEA. Trimming pared 3 bases from V and 4 bases from J, leaving 10 bases between.

This clonotype was detected ten times or more. V and J are TRBV7-9 and TRBJ2-3; unclear D gene. Germline CDR1 SEHNR, CDR2 FQNEAQ (reference sequence). The CDR3 has 15 amino acids. V lost 1 base and J lost 2, with 10 bases in between. The CDR3 reads CASSLEGSPTDTQYF. CDR3 sequence (DNA): TGTGCCAGCAGCTTAGAGGGTAGCCCCACAGATACGCAGTATTTT.

This clonotype has ten or more counts. This chain uses TRBV2 with TRBJ1-5; no clear D. Germline CDR1 is SNHLY and CDR2 is FYNNEI. Trimming stripped 5 bases from V and 1 base from J, with 18 bases between. There are 17 residues in the CDR3. The CDR3 DNA reads as TGTGCCAGCAGTCAACTAGATGAGTTAATGAGCAATCAGCCCCAGCATTTT. Encoded protein: CASSQLDELMSNQPQHF.

The rearrangement joins TRBV20-1 to TRBJ2-5; no clear D gene. The germline V gene has CDR1 DFQATT and CDR2 SNEGSKA (reference sequence). Trimming took off 0 bases at V and 4 bases at J, with 9 bases between the two ends. This CDR3 is built from 13 residues. CDR3 amino acids: CSARDGVAETQYF. The CDR3 DNA reads as TGCAGTGCTAGAGATGGTGTAGCAGAGACCCAGTACTTC.

In its sample, this clonotype was seen many times. This chain connects TRBV7-2 to TRBJ1-5; 10 bases agree with TRBD1. The CDR3 is 15 residues long. The germline CDR1 and CDR2 sequences are SGHTA and FQGNSA. V was clipped by 6 bases and J by 5 bases; unmatched bases: 7. The CDR3 loop reads CASSPDRGSYQPQHF. CDR3 nucleotide sequence: TGTGCCAGCAGTCCGGACAGGGGGAGTTATCAGCCCCAGCATTTT.

This clonotype occurred many times. This sequence joins TRBV28 and TRBJ1-2, with a weak D call TRBD1 (5 bases). The V end was cut by 8 bases, the J end by 4 bases, with 17 bases between. CDR1 and CDR2 (germline): MDHEN, SYDVKM. The CDR3 runs 14 residues. The CDR3 nucleotides read TGTGCCAGCTCCATCCTCCCGACAGTCTATGGCTACACCTTC. It codes for CASSILPTVYGYTF.

The chain joins TRBV20-1 to TRBJ2-1; D gene ambiguous. The CDR3 extends over 11 amino acids. The V gene lost 0 bases and the J gene lost 12 bases, with 9 bases spanning the gap. CDR1 is DFQATT and CDR2 is SNEGSKA in the germline V gene (reference sequence). The CDR3 spells CSARDLRWQFF. The CDR3 region has the DNA TGCAGTGCTAGAGATCTTAGGTGGCAGTTCTTC.

This clonotype came up many times. The rearrangement joins TRBV30 to TRBJ1-1, with D perhaps matching TRBD1 (6 bases). This CDR3 is 14 amino acids long. V shed 1 base and J shed 5 bases, with 14 bases lying between them. CDR1 is GTSNPN and CDR2 is SVGIG in the germline V gene (reference sequence). The chain's CDR3 is CAWSARGLGTEAFF. The CDR3 bases are TGTGCCTGGAGTGCAAGGGGGTTAGGGACTGAAGCTTTCTTT. Based on the CDR3 plus reference TRBV30 and TRBJ1-1, the full variable domain is SQTIHQWPATLVQPVGSPLSLECTVEGTSNPNLYWYRQAAGRGLQLLFYSVGIGQISSEVPQNLSASRPQDRQFILSSKKLLLSDSGFYLCAWSARGLGTEAFFGQGTRLTVV.

This clonotype was found many times. The rearrangement uses TRBV2 and TRBJ2-7; D could derive from TRBD1 or TRBD2 (6 bases each). There are 15 residues in the CDR3. Germline values: CDR1 SNHLY, CDR2 FYNNEI. The V end was cut by 4 bases, the J end by 1 base, with 14 bases between. In DNA, the CDR3 is TGTGCCAGCAGTGCATCGCAGGGGACTTCCTACGAGCAGTACTTC. This translates into CASSASQGTSYEQYF.

The chain uses TRBV6-1 and TRBJ1-4; 7 nucleotides align to TRBD1. V gave up 6 bases and J gave up 8 bases; unmatched junction bases: 9. The CDR3 sequence is 14 residues long. Looked up from germline, CDR1 is MNHNS and CDR2 is SASEGT. The CDR3 here is CASRTGTVGEKLFF. CDR3 DNA sequence: TGTGCCAGCAGGACCGGGACAGTTGGGGAAAAACTGTTTTTT.

This clonotype was found many times. The gene calls are TRBV9 and TRBJ2-7, with 9 bases matching TRBD1. Trimming cost V 2 bases and J 6 bases; bases outside gene matches: 6. CDR3 length equals 14 residues. CDR1 is SGDLS and CDR2 is YYNGEE in the germline V gene. The CDR3 here is CASSVGDRVGEQYF. The CDR3, as DNA: TGTGCCAGCAGCGTTGGGGACAGGGTGGGCGAGCAGTACTTC.

The sample holds a few counts of this clonotype. The chain couples TRBV28 to TRBJ2-3, with D perhaps TRBD2 (5 bases). The DNA end lines up better with TRBJ2-7; the J call may be wrong. Germline assignment: CDR1 MDHEN and CDR2 SYDVKM. The CDR3 has 19 amino acids. Written as DNA, the CDR3 is TGTGCCAGCAGTTTTTTGTTTTTGGGCTGGATGCGGGCCTCGTACGAGCAGTACTTC. This gives the protein CASSFLFLGWMRASYEQYF.

This clonotype was seen a handful of times. V gene TRBV24-1 combines with J gene TRBJ2-3; D gene ambiguous. The CDR3 contains 14 residues. Germline V gene sequence: CDR1 KGHDR, CDR2 SFDVKD. The germline V and J ends were trimmed by 7 bases and 1 base, with 11 bases remaining between them. The DNA of the CDR3 is TGTGCCACCAGCGAAAGAAGGGGCACAGATACGCAGTATTTT. This encodes CATSERRGTDTQYF.

This clonotype was seen many times. The J gene is TRBJ2-7, the V gene TRBV19; D is ambiguous. With 9 bases removed from V and 6 bases from J, the gap between germline ends came to 18 bases. Looked up from germline, CDR1 is LNHDA and CDR2 is SQIVND (reference sequence). The CDR3 contains 13 residues. CDR3 sequence reads: CASGGPPRLEQYF. The CDR3 region has the DNA TGTGCCAGCGGTGGGCCCCCTCGGCTCGAGCAGTACTTC.